The next 8 T cell receptor beta chains were all read from a single sample in a study of T-cell memory formation after mild COVID-19. Each CDR3 protein gets one entry after TCRdb re-called the 5' RACE reads with MiXCR. The top ten clones hold under 15% of a sample with 450,000 to 650,000 distinct CDR3 sequences, 20% of them seen once. Input material: PBMCs or a T cell subset sorted from them (not recorded which). These receptors came from an adult woman who had mild COVID-19 (a few samples of this study predate the infection). Cell type and time point are not known.

This clonotype was picked up a small number of times. This chain links TRBV20-1 with TRBJ1-1; 7 bases fit TRBD1. This CDR3 is built from 13 residues. From germline, CDR1 is DFQATT and CDR2 SNEGSKA (reference sequence). V shed 6 bases, J shed 6 bases, and the junction held 10 bases outside the gene matches. CDR3 DNA sequence: TGCAGTGCAGAGACAGGGCGGTTGGCTGAAGCTTTCTTT. Amino acid sequence: CSAETGRLAEAFF.

This clonotype was counted between two and nine times. The rearrangement joins TRBV4-2 to TRBJ2-7; no firm D call. Germline assignment: CDR1 LGHNA and CDR2 YNFKEQ. V lost 4 bases and J lost 6, with 22 bases in between. CDR3 length: 16 residues. CDR3 sequence reads: CASSPPPPRRGGEQYF. CDR3 nucleotide sequence: TGTGCCAGCAGCCCCCCCCCGCCCCGGCGTGGTGGCGAGCAGTACTTC.

This clonotype occurred a few times. The chain recombines TRBV15 with TRBJ2-5; 8 bases fit TRBD1. The CDR3 consists of 15 residues. V dropped 0 bases and J dropped 6; count of bases not matched to a gene: 6. CDR1 and CDR2 from the germline V gene are LNHNV and YYDKDF (reference sequence). The CDR3 sequence is CATSRDRGRGQTQYF. The CDR3 nucleotides are TGTGCCACCAGCAGAGATCGGGGCAGGGGGCAGACCCAGTACTTC.

There are a few counts of this clonotype. The rearrangement uses TRBV15 and TRBJ2-5; D not resolved. The CDR3 contains 13 residues. Looked up from germline, CDR1 is LNHNV and CDR2 is YYDKDF (reference sequence). V was trimmed by 1 base and J by 5 bases, leaving 8 bases between them. CDR3 loop: CATSRAFRETQYF. As DNA, the CDR3 is TGTGCCACCAGCAGAGCCTTCCGGGAGACCCAGTACTTC.

Of note for this clonotype: A much larger clone differs by one base, so this may be a read error. The chain joins TRBV7-8 to TRBJ2-3, with D unresolved. The CDR3 spans 14 residues. V was pared by 2 bases and J by 1 base, with 7 bases between. Germline CDR1 is SGHVS and CDR2 is FQNEAQ. The CDR3 DNA reads TGTGCCAGCAGCTTAAGTCGGCGCACAGATACGCAGTATTTT. Translation gives CASSLSRRTDTQYF.

This clonotype appeared many times. V is TRBV6-5 and J is TRBJ1-1, with D maybe TRBD1 (5 bases). The CDR3 is 14 residues long. CDR1 and CDR2 from the germline V gene are MNHEY and SVGAGI. The V and J ends lost 2 bases and 0 bases respectively, with 7 bases between them. Written as DNA, the CDR3 is TGTGCCAGCAGTTACCCAGGGTTGAACACTGAAGCTTTCTTT. The encoded protein is CASSYPGLNTEAFF.

This clonotype showed up just a few times. The chain recombines TRBV9 with TRBJ1-4; 9 bases fit TRBD1. Trimming at V came to 1 base and at J to 8 bases, leaving 9 bases not matched to a gene. This CDR3 region has 16 residues. Looked up from germline, CDR1 is SGDLS and CDR2 is YYNGEE. The CDR3: CASSVNPTGGGEKLFF. The CDR3 coding sequence is TGTGCCAGCAGCGTAAATCCGACAGGGGGTGGGGAAAAACTGTTTTTT.

This rearrangement joins TRBV6-1 to TRBJ2-2, with 7 bases fitting TRBD1. The CDR3 extends over 17 amino acids. Germline V gene lookup returns CDR1 MNHNS and CDR2 SASEGT. V lost 5 bases to trimming and J lost 0 bases; unmatched junction nucleotides: 9. CDR3 bases: TGTGCCAGCAGTACCCCCGGGACAGCTTCGAACACCGGGGAGCTGTTTTTT. It yields the protein CASSTPGTASNTGELFF.